This paragraph covers one T cell receptor (beta chain) sequence. Its antigen is unknown. The data were taken from a study of shared clonotypes between healthy human individuals. Naive CD8 cells comprised CD45RO-negative, CCR7-positively selected cells, excluding terminally differentiated effector memory CD45RA+ cells. Study results and caveats: Sequencing depth was expected to affect clonotype sharing among donors. The generation probabilities recorded for non-shared clonotypes fell below those of clonotypes shared by all four donors.

The CDR3 runs to 16 residues. V was trimmed by 0 bases and J by 2 bases, leaving 13 bases between them. Per the germline V gene, CDR1 is MNHEY and CDR2 is SVGAGI. The assay was carried out at the deep level. Original data processing: ImmunoSEQ only sent back junction sequences with no quality scores, so filtering was done differently. Here immunoSEQ multiplex PCR was the method, and the copy in TCRdb shows in-frame clones only, minus some. V, J and clone size reflect that table, while D and trimming were determined from the DNA. The profile covers around 2,000,000 clones, with about 95% appearing a single time and less than 1.5% taken by the ten largest.

The sample was naive CD8+ T cells sorted from blood. The rearrangement uses TRBV6-5 and TRBJ2-5; D is ambiguous. The sequence was obtained from a man aged 18 to 30 in good health. Here the CDR3 reads CASSYSWQSEQETQYF. The CDR3 region has the DNA TGTGCCAGCAGTTACTCGTGGCAGTCGGAGCAAGAGACCCAGTACTTC.